Listed below are T cell receptor beta chains from one sample, sequenced in a study of T cell repertoires in cytomegalovirus infection. TCRdb fed the reads into MiXCR, producing one record per CDR3 protein. In the table there are a few hundred thousand distinct CDR3 sequences, more than 40% of which are singletons. Antigens for these TCRs are unknown. The sample in question was cultured PBMCs, obtained from culture after CMV antigen stimulation. These receptors originate from a human donor in good health (CMV status not recorded). Some clones in this sample may be carry-over from other donors' samples. CDR3s include the opening cysteine and the closing phenylalanine or tryptophan. A D gene is named only where the DNA matches it firmly. The size entry is marked missing in some rows and otherwise reads once, few, many or a size class.

J gene	clone size	D gene	V gene	CDR3 DNA	CDR3 protein
TRBJ2-1	-	-	TRBV15	TGTGCCACCAGCAGGACACAATACAATGAGCAGTTCTTC	CATSRTQYNEQFF
TRBJ2-6	few	-	TRBV7-8	TGTGCCAGCAGCTTATCAAGGGCTGGGGCCAACGTCCTGACTTTC	CASSLSRAGANVLTF
TRBJ1-5	-	-	TRBV7-6	TGTGCCAGCAGCTTAGTCCGGGACCGAGGGGCCCAGCATTTT	CASSLVRDRGAQHF
TRBJ2-1	-	-	TRBV5-4	TGTGCCAGCGGGGAAGGAGGGCGGAATGAGCAGTTCTTC	CASGEGGRNEQFF
TRBJ2-7	-	-	TRBV5-6	TGTGCCAGCACCCGGGGTATAACGAGCGGGTACGAGCAGTACTTC	CASTRGITSGYEQYF
TRBJ2-3	many	-	TRBV7-2	TGTGCCAGCAGCCCCTTCAGTGTGGGAGATACGCAGTATTTT	CASSPFSVGDTQYF
TRBJ1-2	-	-	TRBV30	TGTGCCTGCGACAGCTATGGCTACACCTTC	CACDSYGYTF
TRBJ2-7	few	-	TRBV28	TGTGCCACAAACGAGGGTTCCGACGAGCAGTACTTC	CATNEGSDEQYF
TRBJ1-1	-	-	TRBV6-5	TGTGCCAGCAGTCGAGGGACGGTCGAAGCTTTCTTT	CASSRGTVEAFF
TRBJ2-7	few	-	TRBV27	TGTGCCAGCAGTTCGACAGGATACGAGCAGTACTTC	CASSSTGYEQYF